This T cell receptor (beta chain) came from a study of blood T cell repertoires in COVID-19. The V gene's germline CDR1 is SGHAT and CDR2 FQNNGV. Germline trimming cut 5 bases from V and 0 bases from J; bases unmatched to any gene: 8. This CDR3 is 17 amino acids long. Libraries were prepared by immunoSEQ multiplex PCR; TCRdb keeps only in-frame clonotypes and omits some of them. This table has tens of thousands of clones, 85% to 90% appearing once. The rearrangement joins TRBV11-2 to TRBJ2-1; 9 bases line up with TRBD2. This TCR derives from a human donor in a cohort sampled during active COVID-19. Sequenced sample: peripheral blood. In nucleotides, the CDR3 is TGTGCCAGCAGCCTAAGACTAGCGGCTAGCTCCTACAATGAGCAGTTCTTC. Encoded protein: CASSLRLAASSYNEQFF.